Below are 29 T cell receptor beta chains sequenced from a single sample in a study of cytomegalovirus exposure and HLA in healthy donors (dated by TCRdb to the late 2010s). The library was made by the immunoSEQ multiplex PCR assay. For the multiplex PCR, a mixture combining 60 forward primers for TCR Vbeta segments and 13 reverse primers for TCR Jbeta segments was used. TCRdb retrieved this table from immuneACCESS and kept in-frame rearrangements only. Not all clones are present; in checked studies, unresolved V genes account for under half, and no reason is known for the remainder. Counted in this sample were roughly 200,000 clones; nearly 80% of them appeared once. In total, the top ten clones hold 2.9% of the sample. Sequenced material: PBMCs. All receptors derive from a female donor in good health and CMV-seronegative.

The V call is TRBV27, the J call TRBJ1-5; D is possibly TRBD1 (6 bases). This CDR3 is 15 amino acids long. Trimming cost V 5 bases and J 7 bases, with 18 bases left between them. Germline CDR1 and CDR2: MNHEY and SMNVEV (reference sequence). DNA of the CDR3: TGTGCCAGCAGTCAAAAACAGGGATCCGGCCAGCCCCAGCATTTT. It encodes CASSQKQGSGQPQHF.

CDR3 DNA sequence: TGCAGCGCAGGGGCGCAGGCCGGGGAGCTGTTTTTT. As protein: CSAGAQAGELFF. This chain links TRBV29-1 with TRBJ2-2, with a possible D match to TRBD1 (6 bases). The CDR3 runs to 12 residues. The V and J ends lost 7 bases and 6 bases respectively, with 12 bases between them. The germline CDR1 and CDR2 sequences are SQVTM and ANQGSEA.

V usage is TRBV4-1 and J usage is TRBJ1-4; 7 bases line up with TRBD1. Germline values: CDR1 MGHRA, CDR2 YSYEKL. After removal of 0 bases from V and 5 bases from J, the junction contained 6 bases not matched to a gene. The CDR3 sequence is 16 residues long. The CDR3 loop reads CASSQDPGQINEKLFF. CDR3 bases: TGCGCCAGCAGCCAAGACCCGGGACAGATAAATGAAAAACTGTTTTTT.

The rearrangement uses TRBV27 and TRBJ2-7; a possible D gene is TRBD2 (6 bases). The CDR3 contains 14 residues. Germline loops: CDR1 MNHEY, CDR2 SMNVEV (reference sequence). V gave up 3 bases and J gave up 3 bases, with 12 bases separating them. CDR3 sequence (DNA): TGTGCCAGCAGTTTCAGTGGGGGGTACTACGAGCAGTACTTC. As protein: CASSFSGGYYEQYF.

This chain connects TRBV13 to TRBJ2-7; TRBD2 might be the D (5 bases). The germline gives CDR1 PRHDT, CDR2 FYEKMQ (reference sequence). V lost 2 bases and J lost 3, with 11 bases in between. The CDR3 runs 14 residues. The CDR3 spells CASSLRGPGYEQYF. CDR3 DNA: TGTGCCAGCAGCTTAAGAGGGCCTGGCTACGAGCAGTACTTC.

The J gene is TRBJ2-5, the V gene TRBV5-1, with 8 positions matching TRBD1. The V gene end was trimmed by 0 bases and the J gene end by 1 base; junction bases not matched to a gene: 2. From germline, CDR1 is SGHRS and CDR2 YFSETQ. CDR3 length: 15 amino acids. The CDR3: CASSLADRVQETQYF. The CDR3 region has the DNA TGCGCCAGCAGCTTGGCGGACAGGGTCCAAGAGACCCAGTACTTC.

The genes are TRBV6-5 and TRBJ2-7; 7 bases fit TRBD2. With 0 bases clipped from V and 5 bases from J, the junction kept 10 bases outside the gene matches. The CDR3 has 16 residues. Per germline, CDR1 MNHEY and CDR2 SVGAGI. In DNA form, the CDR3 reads TGTGCCAGCAGTTACTCGTTTAGGGCGGGAGAGCACGAGCAGTACTTC. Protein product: CASSYSFRAGEHEQYF.

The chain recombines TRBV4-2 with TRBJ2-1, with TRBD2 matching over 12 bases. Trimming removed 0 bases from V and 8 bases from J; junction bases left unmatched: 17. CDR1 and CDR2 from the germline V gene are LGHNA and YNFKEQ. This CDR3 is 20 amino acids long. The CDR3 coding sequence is TGTGCCAGCAGCCAAGATAGGCCTAGCGGGAGGGTCCAATGGAGCGATGAGCAGTTCTTC. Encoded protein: CASSQDRPSGRVQWSDEQFF.

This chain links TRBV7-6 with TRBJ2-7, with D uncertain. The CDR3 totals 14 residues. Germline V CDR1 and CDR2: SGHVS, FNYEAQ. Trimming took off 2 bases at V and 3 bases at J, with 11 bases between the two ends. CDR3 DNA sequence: TGTGCCAGCAGCTTACGGGTAGGCAACTACGAGCAGTACTTC. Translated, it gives CASSLRVGNYEQYF.

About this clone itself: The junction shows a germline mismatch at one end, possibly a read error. Written as DNA, the CDR3 is TGTGCCAGTAATATAGCTCGCAGGGGGGATCAGCCCCAGCATTTT. This gives the protein CASNIARRGDQPQHF. V usage is TRBV19 and J usage is TRBJ1-5; 7 bases line up with TRBD1. In germline, CDR1 is LNHDA, CDR2 SQIVND (reference sequence). The CDR3 consists of 15 residues.

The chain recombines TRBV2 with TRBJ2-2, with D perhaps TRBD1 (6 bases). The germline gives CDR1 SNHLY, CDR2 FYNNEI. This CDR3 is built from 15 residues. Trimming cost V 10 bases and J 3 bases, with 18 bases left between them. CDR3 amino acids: CAIETGTLDTGELFF. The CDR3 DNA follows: TGTGCCATCGAGACTGGGACATTAGACACCGGGGAGCTGTTTTTT.

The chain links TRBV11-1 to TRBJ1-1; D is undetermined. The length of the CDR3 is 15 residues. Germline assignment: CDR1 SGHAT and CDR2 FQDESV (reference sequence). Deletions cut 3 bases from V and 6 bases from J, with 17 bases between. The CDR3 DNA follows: TGTGCCAGCAGCTTGGACGCGGGATCGTGGGCTGAAGCTTTCTTT. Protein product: CASSLDAGSWAEAFF.

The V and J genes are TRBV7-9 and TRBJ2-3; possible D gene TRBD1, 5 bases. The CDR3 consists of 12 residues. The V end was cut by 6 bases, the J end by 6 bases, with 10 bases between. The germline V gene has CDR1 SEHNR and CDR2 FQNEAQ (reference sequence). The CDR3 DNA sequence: TGTGCCAGCAGAACAGGCGCCGATACGCAGTATTTT. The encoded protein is CASRTGADTQYF.

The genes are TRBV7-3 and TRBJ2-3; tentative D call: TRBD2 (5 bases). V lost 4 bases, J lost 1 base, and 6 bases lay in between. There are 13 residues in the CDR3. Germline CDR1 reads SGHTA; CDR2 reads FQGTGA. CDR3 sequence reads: CASSSGGTDTQYF. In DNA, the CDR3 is TGTGCCAGCAGCTCCGGGGGCACAGATACGCAGTATTTT.

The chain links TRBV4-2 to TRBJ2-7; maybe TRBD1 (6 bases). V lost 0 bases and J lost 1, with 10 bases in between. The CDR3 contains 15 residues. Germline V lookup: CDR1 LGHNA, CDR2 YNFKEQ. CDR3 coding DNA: TGTGCCAGCAGCCAAGAGTCAGGGACATCCTACGAGCAGTACTTC. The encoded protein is CASSQESGTSYEQYF.

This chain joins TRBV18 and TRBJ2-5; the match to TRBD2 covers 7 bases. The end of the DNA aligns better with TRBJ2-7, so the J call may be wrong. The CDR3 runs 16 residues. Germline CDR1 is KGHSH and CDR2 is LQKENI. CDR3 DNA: TGTGCCAGCTCCCCTACAGCGGGGCTGAGCTCCTACGAGCAGTACTTC. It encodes CASSPTAGLSSYEQYF.

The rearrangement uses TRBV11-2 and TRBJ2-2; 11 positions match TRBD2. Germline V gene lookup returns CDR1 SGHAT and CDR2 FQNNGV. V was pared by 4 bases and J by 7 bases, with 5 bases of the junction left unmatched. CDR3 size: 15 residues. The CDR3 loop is CASSYSGRANGELFF. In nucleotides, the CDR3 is TGTGCCAGCAGCTATAGCGGGAGGGCCAACGGGGAGCTGTTTTTT.

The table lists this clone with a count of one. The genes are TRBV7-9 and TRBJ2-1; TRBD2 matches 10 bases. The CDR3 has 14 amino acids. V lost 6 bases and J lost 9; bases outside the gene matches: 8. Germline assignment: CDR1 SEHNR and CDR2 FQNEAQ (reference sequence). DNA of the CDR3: TGTGCCAGCAGGAGCCTAGCGGGAGTTAGTGAGCAGTTCTTC. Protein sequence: CASRSLAGVSEQFF.

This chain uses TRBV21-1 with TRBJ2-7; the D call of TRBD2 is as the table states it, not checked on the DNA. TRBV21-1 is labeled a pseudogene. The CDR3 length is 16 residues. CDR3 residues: CASSKDSEREGYEQYF. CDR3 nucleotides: TGTGCCAGCAGCAAAGACTCCGAGCGGGAGGGATACGAGCAGTACTTC.

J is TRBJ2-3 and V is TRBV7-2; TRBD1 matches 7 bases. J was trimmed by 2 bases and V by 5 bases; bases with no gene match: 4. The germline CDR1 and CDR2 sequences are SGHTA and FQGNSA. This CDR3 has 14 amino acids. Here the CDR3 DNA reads TGTGCCAGCAGCCGGGACAGATACACAGATACGCAGTATTTT. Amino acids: CASSRDRYTDTQYF.

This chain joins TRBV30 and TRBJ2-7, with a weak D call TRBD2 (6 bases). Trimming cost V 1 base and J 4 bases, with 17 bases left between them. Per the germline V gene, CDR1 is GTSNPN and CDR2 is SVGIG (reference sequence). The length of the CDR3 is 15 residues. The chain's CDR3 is CAWSALGEATYEQYF. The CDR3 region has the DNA TGTGCCTGGAGTGCCCTTGGGGAGGCAACTTACGAGCAGTACTTC.

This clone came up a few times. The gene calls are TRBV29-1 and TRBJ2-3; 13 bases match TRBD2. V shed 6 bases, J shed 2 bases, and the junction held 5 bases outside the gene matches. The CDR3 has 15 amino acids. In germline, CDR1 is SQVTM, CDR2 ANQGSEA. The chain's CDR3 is CSVETSGGPTDTQYF. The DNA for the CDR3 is TGCAGCGTAGAGACTAGCGGGGGGCCCACAGATACGCAGTATTTT.

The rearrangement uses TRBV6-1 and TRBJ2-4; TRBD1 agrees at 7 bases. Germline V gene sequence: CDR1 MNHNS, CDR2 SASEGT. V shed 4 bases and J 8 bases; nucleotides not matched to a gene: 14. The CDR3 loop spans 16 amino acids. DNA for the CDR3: TGTGCCAGCAGTGCCGACAGGGCTGGTCGGGGATACATTCAGTACTTC. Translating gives CASSADRAGRGYIQYF.

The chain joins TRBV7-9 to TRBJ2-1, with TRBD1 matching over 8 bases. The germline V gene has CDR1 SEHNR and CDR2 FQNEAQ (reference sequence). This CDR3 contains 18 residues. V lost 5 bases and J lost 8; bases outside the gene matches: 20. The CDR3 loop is CASSRRTLRDRGFDEQFF. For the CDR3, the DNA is TGTGCCAGCAGCCGCCGCACCCTTCGAGACAGGGGATTCGATGAGCAGTTCTTC.

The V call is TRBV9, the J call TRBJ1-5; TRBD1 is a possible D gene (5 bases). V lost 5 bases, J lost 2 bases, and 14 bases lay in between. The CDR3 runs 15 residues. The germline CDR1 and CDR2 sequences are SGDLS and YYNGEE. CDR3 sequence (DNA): TGTGCCAGCAGTTTTGGGGGAGGAGGCAATCAGCCCCAGCATTTT. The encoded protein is CASSFGGGGNQPQHF.

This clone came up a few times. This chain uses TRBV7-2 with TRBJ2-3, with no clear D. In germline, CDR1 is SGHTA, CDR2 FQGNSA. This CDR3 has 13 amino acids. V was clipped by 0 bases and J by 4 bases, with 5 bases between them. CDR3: CASSLASADTQYF. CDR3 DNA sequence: TGTGCCAGCAGCTTAGCGTCAGCAGATACGCAGTATTTT.

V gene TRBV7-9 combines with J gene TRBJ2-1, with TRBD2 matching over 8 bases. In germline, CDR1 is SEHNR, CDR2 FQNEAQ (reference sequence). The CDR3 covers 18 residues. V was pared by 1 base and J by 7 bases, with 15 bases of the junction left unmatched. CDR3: CASSLGGLAGVGGNEQFF. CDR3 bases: TGTGCCAGCAGCTTAGGTGGTCTAGCGGGCGTCGGGGGGAATGAGCAGTTCTTC.

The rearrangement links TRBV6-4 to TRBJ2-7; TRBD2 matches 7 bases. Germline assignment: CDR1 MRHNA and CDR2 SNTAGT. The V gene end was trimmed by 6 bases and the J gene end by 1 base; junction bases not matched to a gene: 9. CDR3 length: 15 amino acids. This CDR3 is CASRPGVAGSYEQYF. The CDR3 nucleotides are TGTGCCAGCAGGCCGGGGGTAGCGGGTTCCTACGAGCAGTACTTC.

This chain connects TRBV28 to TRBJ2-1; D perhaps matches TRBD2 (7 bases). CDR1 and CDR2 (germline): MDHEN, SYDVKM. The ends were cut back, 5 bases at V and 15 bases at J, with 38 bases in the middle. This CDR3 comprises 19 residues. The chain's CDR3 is CASSPRGPGARREWGAVFF. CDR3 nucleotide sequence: TGTGCCAGCAGTCCAAGGGGACCGGGGGCTAGGCGGGAGTGGGGAGCAGTGTTCTTC. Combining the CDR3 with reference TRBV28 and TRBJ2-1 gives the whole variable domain DVKVTQSSRYLVKRTGEKVFLECVQDMDHENMFWYRQDPGLGLRLIYFSYDVKMKEKGDIPEGYSVSREKKERFSLILESASTNQTSMYLCASSPRGPGARREWGAVFFGPGTRLTVL.